The rows below give T cell receptor beta chains drawn from one sample of a study of neurological immune-mediated disorders. Each CDR3 protein is one row after TCRdb ran MiXCR on the 5' RACE reads. The repertoire includes tens of thousands of distinct CDR3 sequences, 14% of them detected once, and over 20% sits in the top ten. Sequencing was performed on PBMCs. The receptor source for this set is a woman between 45 and 65 years old with HTLV-1-associated myelopathy (HAM/TSP). Both conserved end residues are part of each CDR3. A D gene is named only where the DNA matches it firmly. Sizes are listed as how often the clone was seen (once, few, many) or a class if it is expanded.

clone_size: medium-sized; v_call: TRBV7-8; j_call: TRBJ2-3; d_call: TRBD1; cdr3_nt: TGTGCCAGCAGCTTTGACAGGGAGTCGGGGCAGAGCAGCCCAGATACGCAGTATTTT; cdr3_aa: CASSFDRESGQSSPDTQYF
clone_size: many; v_call: TRBV18; j_call: TRBJ1-1; d_call: -; cdr3_nt: TGTGCCAGCTCACCACGAGGGGATATGGACACTGAAGCTTTCTTT; cdr3_aa: CASSPRGDMDTEAFF
clone_size: many; v_call: TRBV5-1; j_call: TRBJ2-1; d_call: -; cdr3_nt: TGCGCCAGCAGCCCGGGACGGCAAAATGAGCAGTTCTTC; cdr3_aa: CASSPGRQNEQFF
clone_size: medium-sized; v_call: TRBV28; j_call: TRBJ1-3; d_call: TRBD1; cdr3_nt: TGTGCCAGCTGCCTCCGGGACAGCTCTGGAAACACCATATATTTT; cdr3_aa: CASCLRDSSGNTIYF
clone_size: many; v_call: TRBV5-6; j_call: TRBJ1-5; d_call: -; cdr3_nt: TGTGCCAGCAGCTTGGAGGGTGGGCGCAATCAGCCCCAGCATTTT; cdr3_aa: CASSLEGGRNQPQHF
clone_size: many; v_call: TRBV7-2; j_call: TRBJ2-5; d_call: -; cdr3_nt: TGTGCCAGCAGCTTGGGTGGGGAGGAGACCCAGTACTTC; cdr3_aa: CASSLGGEETQYF
clone_size: many; v_call: TRBV7-2; j_call: TRBJ2-5; d_call: TRBD2; cdr3_nt: TGTGCCAGCAGCGCTAGCGGGGGCACCATGACCCAGTACTTC; cdr3_aa: CASSASGGTMTQYF
clone_size: many; v_call: TRBV6-2/TRBV6-3; j_call: TRBJ1-2; d_call: -; cdr3_nt: TGTGCCAGCAGTTACTTCGACAGCTATGGCTACACCTTC; cdr3_aa: CASSYFDSYGYTF
clone_size: many; v_call: TRBV7-2; j_call: TRBJ2-5; d_call: TRBD1; cdr3_nt: TGTGCCAGCAGCTTAGGGAAGGGGGCCCCTAAGAGAACCCAGTACTTC; cdr3_aa: CASSLGKGAPKRTQYF
clone_size: once; v_call: TRBV28; j_call: TRBJ1-1; d_call: -; cdr3_nt: TGTGCCAGCAGGTATGGGACCTTGAGGACTGAAGCTTTCTTT; cdr3_aa: CASRYGTLRTEAFF
clone_size: many; v_call: TRBV6-6; j_call: TRBJ1-1; d_call: TRBD1; cdr3_nt: TGTGCCAGCAGTCCCGGACAGGGACCAACTGAAGCTTTCTTT; cdr3_aa: CASSPGQGPTEAFF
clone_size: many; v_call: TRBV24-1; j_call: TRBJ2-1; d_call: -; cdr3_nt: TGTGCCACCAGTGATGCCCAGGGACGAAACAATGAGCAGTTCTTC; cdr3_aa: CATSDAQGRNNEQFF
clone_size: many; v_call: TRBV20-1; j_call: TRBJ1-2; d_call: -; cdr3_nt: TGCAGTGCCAGGAGAAGCGGGGCTGGGTATGGCTACACCTTC; cdr3_aa: CSARRSGAGYGYTF